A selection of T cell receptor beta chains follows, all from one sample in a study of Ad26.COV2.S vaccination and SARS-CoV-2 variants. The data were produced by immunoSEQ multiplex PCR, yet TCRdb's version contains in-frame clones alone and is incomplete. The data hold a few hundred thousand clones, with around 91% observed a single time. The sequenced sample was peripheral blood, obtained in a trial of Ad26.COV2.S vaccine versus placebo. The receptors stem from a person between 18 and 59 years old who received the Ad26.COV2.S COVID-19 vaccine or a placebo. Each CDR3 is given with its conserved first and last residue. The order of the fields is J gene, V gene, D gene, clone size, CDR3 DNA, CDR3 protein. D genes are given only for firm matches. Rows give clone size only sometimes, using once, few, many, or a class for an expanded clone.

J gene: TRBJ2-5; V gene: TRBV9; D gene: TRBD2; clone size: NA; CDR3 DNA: TGTGCCAGCAGCTCCGGGGGGGAAGAGACCCAGTACTTC; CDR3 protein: CASSSGGEETQYF
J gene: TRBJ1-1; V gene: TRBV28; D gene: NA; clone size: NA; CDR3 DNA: TGTGCCAGCAGTTTCCCCGGGACAAGTGCTGAAGCTTTCTTT; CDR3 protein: CASSFPGTSAEAFF
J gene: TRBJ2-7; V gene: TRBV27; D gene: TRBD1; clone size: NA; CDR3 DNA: TGTGCCAGCAGACCCTGGACAGGGGGCCAAGACGAGCAGTACTTC; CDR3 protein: CASRPWTGGQDEQYF
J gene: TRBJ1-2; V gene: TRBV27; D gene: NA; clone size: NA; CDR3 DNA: TGTGCCAGCAGTCAGACCCAGGGACGGCCAGTACTCTTC; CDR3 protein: CASSQTQGRPVLF
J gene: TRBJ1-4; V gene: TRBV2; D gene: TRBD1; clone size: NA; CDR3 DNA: TGTGCCAGCAGCCTCGTCGGGCGGGGACAGGGGTATGAAAAACTGTTTTTT; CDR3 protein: CASSLVGRGQGYEKLFF
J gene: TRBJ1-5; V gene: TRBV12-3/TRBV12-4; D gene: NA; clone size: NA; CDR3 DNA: TGTGCCAGCAGTTTAGGGGGGGGTCAGCCCCAGCATTTT; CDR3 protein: CASSLGGGQPQHF
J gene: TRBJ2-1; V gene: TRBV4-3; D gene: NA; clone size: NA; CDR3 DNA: TGCGCCAGCAGCCAAGGGGCGTCTGCCTACAATGAGCAGTTCTTC; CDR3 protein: CASSQGASAYNEQFF
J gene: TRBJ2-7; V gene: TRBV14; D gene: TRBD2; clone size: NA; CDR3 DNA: TGTGCCAGCAGCCCCCCACCCGGGACTAGATGGTACGAGCAGTACTTC; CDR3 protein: CASSPPPGTRWYEQYF
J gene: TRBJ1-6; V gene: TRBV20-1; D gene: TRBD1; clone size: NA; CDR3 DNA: TGCAGTGCTAGTCACGGACAGGGGGGGTATTCACCCCTCCACTTT; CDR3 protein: CSASHGQGGYSPLHF
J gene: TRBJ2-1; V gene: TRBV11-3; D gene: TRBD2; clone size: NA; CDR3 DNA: TGTGCCAGCAGCTTAAGGACTAGCGGGACCAATGAGCAGTTCTTC; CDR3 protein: CASSLRTSGTNEQFF
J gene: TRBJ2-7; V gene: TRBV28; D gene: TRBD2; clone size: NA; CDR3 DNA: TGTGCCAGCATCCCCGGGCAACTAGCGGGAGTCCGCGAGCAGTACTTC; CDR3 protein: CASIPGQLAGVREQYF
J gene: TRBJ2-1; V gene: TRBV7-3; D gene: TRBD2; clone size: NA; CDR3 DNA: TGTGCCAGCAGCTTAAGGACTAGCGGGAGTAATGAGCAGTTCTTC; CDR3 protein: CASSLRTSGSNEQFF
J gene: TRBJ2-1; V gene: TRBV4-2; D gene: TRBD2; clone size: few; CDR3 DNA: TGTGCCAGCAGCCAAGATCTGGCGGGAGGGGGGAATGAGCAGTTCTTC; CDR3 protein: CASSQDLAGGGNEQFF
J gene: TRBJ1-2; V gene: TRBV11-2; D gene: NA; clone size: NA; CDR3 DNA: TGTGCCAGCAGCTTAGCGGGAAGAAACTATGGCTACACCTTC; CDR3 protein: CASSLAGRNYGYTF
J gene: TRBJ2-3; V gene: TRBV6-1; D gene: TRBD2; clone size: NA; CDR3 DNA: TGTGCCAGCAGTGAAGCGAACCCCCGACTAGCGGGTACCGTGGATACGCAGTATTTT; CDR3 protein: CASSEANPRLAGTVDTQYF
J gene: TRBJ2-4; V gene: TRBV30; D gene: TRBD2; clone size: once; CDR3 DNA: TGTGCCTGGAGTTTAGGCCTAGCGGGGGACATTCAGTACTTC; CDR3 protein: CAWSLGLAGDIQYF
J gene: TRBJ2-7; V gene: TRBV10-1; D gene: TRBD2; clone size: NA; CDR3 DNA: TGCGCCAGCAGTGATGTACTAGGGGACACCTGGGGAAATATAGCGGGAGGGTACGGCGAGCAGTACTTC; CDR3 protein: CASSDVLGDTWGNIAGGYGEQYF
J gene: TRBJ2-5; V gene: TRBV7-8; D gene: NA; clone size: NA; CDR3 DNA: TGTGCCAGCAGCCTCGGACGGGTACGAGAGACCCAGTACTTC; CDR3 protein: CASSLGRVRETQYF
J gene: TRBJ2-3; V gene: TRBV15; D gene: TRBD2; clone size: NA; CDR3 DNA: TGTGCCACCAGCAGAGAAGACGGGACTAGCTCCGAGGGAGATACGCAGTATTTT; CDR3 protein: CATSREDGTSSEGDTQYF
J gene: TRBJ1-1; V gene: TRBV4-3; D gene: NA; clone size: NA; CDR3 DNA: TGCGCCAGCAGCCAAGACCACAGGGTGATCGCTGAAGCTTTCTTT; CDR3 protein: CASSQDHRVIAEAFF
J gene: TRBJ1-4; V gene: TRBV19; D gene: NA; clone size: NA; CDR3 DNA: TGTGCCAGTAGTATGCAGGGAATGGATGAAAAACTGTTTTTT; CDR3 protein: CASSMQGMDEKLFF
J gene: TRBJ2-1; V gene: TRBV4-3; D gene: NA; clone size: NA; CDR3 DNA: TGCGCCAGCAGCCAAGAAGGAACGGTCAATGAGCAGTTCTTC; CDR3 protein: CASSQEGTVNEQFF
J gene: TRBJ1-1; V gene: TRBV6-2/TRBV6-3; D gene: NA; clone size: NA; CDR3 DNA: TGTGCCAGCAGTTACACGACGGGTATTTCGGCGGGGGAGGACACTGAAGCTTTCTTT; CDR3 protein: CASSYTTGISAGEDTEAFF
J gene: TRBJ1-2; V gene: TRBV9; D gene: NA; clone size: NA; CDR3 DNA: TGTGCCAGCAGCGGATCTACAGGAGCTAACTATGGCTACACCTTC; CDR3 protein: CASSGSTGANYGYTF
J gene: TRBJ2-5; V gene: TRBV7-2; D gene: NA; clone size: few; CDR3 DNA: TGTGCCAGCAGCTCCTCCGGGTTGGAAGAGACCCAGTACTTC; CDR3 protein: CASSSSGLEETQYF
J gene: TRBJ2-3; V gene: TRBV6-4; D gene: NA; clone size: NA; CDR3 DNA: TGTGCCAGCAGTCCGACTGAAGCCCCAGATACGCAGTATTTT; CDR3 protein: CASSPTEAPDTQYF
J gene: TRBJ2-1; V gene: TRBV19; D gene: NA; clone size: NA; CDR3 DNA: TGTGCCAGTACGTGGCAAAATTCCAATGAGCAGTTCTTC; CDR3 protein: CASTWQNSNEQFF
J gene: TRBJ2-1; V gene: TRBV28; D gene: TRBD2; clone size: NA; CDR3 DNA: TGTGCCAGCAGGCCGCGGGTCGGAGGTAGCGGGGCCAATGAGCAGTTCTTC; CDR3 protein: CASRPRVGGSGANEQFF
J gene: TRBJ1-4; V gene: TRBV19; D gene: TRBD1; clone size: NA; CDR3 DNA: TGTGCCAGTAGTATTGGGACAGGGGGTGGCGAAAAACTGTTTTTT; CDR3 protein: CASSIGTGGGEKLFF
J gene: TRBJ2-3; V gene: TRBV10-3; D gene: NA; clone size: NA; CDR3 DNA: TGTGCCATCAGTGGGGATAGCGGCACAGATACGCAGTATTTT; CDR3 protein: CAISGDSGTDTQYF
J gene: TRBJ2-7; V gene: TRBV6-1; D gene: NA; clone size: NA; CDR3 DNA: TGTGCCAGCAGTGAAGTCGGCTACGAGCAGTACTTC; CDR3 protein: CASSEVGYEQYF
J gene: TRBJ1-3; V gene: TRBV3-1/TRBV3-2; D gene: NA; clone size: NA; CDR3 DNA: TGTGCCAGCAGCCCCCCTGGAAACACCATATATTTT; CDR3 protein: CASSPPGNTIYF
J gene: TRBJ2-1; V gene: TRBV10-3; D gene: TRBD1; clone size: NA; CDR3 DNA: TGTGCCATCAGTGAGTCTAACCCGGGACAGGGGGCTAATGAGCAGTTCTTC; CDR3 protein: CAISESNPGQGANEQFF
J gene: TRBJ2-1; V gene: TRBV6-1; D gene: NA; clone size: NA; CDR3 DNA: TGTGCCAGCAGTGAAAGTCTGAGTGGGAATGAGCAGTTCTTC; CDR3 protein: CASSESLSGNEQFF
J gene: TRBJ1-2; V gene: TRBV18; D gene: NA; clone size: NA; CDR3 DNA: TGTGCCAGCTCACCGGACACGACCTATGGCTACACCTTC; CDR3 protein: CASSPDTTYGYTF
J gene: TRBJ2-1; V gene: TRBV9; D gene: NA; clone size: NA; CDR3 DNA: TGTGCCAGCAGCGAGGGGCCCTCCTACAATGAGCAGTTCTTC; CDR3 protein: CASSEGPSYNEQFF
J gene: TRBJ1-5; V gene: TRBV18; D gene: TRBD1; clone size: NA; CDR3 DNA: TGTGCCAGCTCAAAGGACAGGGAGAAGCCCCAGCATTTT; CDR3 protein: CASSKDREKPQHF
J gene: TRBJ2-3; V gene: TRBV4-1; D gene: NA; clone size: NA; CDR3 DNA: TGCGCCAGCAGCCAAGGACAGTTGGATACGCAGTATTTT; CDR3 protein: CASSQGQLDTQYF
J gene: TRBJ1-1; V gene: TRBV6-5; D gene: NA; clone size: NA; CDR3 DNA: TGTGCCAGCAGTTACTCGTGGCAGGGAGAGACTGAAGCTTTCTTT; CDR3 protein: CASSYSWQGETEAFF
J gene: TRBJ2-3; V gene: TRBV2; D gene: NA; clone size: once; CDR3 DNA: TGTGCCACTACGGGGGTATTGAGCACAGATACGCAGTATTTT; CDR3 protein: CATTGVLSTDTQYF
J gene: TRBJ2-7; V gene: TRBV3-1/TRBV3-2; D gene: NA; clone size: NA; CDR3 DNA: TGTGCCAGCAGCCAAGATATCGGGGGCGAGCAGTACTTC; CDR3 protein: CASSQDIGGEQYF
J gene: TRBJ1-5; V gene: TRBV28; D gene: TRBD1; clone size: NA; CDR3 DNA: TGTGCCAGCGCCACCGGGGACAGCTGGGCAGATCAGCCCCAGCATTTT; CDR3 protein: CASATGDSWADQPQHF
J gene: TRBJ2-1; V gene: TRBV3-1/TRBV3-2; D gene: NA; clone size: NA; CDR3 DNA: TGTGCCAGCAGCCTTGGTCAGGGGTCCTACAATGAGCAGTTCTTC; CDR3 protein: CASSLGQGSYNEQFF
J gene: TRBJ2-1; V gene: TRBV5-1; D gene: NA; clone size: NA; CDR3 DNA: TGCGCCAGCAGCTTAGGCCTAACTAACAATGAGCAGTTCTTC; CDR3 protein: CASSLGLTNNEQFF
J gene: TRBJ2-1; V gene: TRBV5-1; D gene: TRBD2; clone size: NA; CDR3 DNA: TGCGCCAGCAGCTTGACTAGCGGGAGCAATGAGCAGTTCTTC; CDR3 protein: CASSLTSGSNEQFF
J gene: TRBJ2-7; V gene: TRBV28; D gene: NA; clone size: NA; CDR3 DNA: TGTGCCAGCAGTTTATATCCCAGCGGAACTAATTACGAGCAGTACTTC; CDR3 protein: CASSLYPSGTNYEQYF
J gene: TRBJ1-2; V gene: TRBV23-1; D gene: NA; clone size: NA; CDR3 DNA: TGCGCCAGCAGGGAAGGGCGAGGCTATGGCTACACCTTC; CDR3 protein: CASREGRGYGYTF
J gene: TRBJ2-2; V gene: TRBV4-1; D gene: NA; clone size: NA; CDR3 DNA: TGCGCCAGCAGCCAAGTAGGGGCCACCGGGGAGCTGTTTTTT; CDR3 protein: CASSQVGATGELFF
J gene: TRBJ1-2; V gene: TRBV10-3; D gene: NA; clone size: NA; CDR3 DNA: TGTGCCATCAGTCGGGTCGATAACTATGGCTACACCTTC; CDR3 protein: CAISRVDNYGYTF
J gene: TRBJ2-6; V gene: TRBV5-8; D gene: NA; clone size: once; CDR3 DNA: TGTGCCAGCAGCTTGGCTGTTTCTGGGGCCAACGTCCTGACTTTC; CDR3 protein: CASSLAVSGANVLTF
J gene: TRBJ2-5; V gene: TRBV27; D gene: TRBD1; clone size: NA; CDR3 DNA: TGTGCCAGCGGACAGGGGGCTGGGGAGACCCAGTACTTC; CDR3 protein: CASGQGAGETQYF
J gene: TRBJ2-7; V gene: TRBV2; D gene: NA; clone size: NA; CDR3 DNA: TGTGCCAGCAGGTCGGAGGGGTTCCCTGGCGAGCAGTACTTC; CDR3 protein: CASRSEGFPGEQYF
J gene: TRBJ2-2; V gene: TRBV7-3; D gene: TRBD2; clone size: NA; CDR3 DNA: TGTGCCAGCAGCTTAAAGGGGCGGGGACTAGCGGGAGGATTTAACACCGGGGAGCTGTTTTTT; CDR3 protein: CASSLKGRGLAGGFNTGELFF
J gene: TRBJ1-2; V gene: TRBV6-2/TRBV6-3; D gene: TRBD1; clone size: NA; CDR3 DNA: TGTGCCAGCAGTTGGGACAGCTATGACTATGGCTACACCTTC; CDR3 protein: CASSWDSYDYGYTF
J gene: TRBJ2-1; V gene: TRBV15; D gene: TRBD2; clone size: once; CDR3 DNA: TGTGCCATCCGCGATATTAGCGGGGCTCACAATGAGCAGTTCTTC; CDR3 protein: CAIRDISGAHNEQFF
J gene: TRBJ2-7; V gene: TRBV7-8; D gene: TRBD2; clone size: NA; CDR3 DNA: TGTGCCAGCAGCTTGGGGGGGAGTGGCGGTGGCGAGCAGTACTTC; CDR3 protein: CASSLGGSGGGEQYF
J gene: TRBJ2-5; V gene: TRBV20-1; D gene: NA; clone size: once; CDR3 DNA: TGCAGTGCTAGTGGTGGGTCAAGGGAGACCCAGTACTTC; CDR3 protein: CSASGGSRETQYF
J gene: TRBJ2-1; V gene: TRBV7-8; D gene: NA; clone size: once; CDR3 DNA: TGTGCCAGCGCCGCCCCCCTGGGGGAGCAGTTCTTC; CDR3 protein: CASAAPLGEQFF
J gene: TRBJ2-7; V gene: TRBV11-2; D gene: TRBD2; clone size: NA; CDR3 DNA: TGTGCCAGCAGTAAACCGGGACTAGAAAACGAGCAGTACTTC; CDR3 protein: CASSKPGLENEQYF
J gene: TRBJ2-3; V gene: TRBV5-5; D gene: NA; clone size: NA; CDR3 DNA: TGTGCCAGCAGCTTGGCGGGACCTCCTTCAGGCGTAGATACGCAGTATTTT; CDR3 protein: CASSLAGPPSGVDTQYF